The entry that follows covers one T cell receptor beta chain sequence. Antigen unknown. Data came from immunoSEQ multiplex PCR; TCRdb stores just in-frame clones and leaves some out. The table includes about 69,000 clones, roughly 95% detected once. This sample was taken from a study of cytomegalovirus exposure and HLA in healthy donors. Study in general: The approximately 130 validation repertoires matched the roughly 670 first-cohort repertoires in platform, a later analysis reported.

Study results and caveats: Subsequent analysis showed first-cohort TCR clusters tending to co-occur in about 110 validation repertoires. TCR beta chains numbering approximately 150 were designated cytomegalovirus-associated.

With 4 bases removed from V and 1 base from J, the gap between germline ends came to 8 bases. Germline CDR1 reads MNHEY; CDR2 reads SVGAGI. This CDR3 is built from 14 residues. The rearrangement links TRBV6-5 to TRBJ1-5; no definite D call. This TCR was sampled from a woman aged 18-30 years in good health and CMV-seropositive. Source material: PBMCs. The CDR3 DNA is TGTGCCAGCAGTTCCCTCACAAGCAATCAGCCCCAGCATTTT. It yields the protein CASSSLTSNQPQHF.